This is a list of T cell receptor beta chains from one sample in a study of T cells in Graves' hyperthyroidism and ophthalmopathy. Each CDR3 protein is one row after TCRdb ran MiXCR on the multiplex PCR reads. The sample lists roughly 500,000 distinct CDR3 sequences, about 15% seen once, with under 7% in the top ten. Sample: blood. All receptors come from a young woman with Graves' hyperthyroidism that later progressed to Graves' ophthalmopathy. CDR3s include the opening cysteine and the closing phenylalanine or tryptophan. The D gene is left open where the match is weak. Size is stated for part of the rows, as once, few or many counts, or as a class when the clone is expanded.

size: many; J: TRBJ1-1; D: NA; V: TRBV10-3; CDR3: CAISEFDSSTEAFF; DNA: TGTGCCATCAGTGAGTTTGACTCTTCCACTGAAGCTTTCTTT
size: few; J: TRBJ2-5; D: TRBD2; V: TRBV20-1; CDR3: CSASPIGGGKTQYF; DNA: TGCAGTGCTAGCCCTATCGGGGGGGGCAAGACCCAGTACTTC
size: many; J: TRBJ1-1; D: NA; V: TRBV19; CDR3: CASSKGLSNTEAFF; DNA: TGTGCCAGTAGTAAGGGACTGTCAAACACTGAAGCTTTCTTT
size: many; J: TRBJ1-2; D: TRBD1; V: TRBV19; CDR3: CATQRDRVYGYTF; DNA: TGTGCCACCCAACGGGACAGGGTCTATGGCTACACCTTC
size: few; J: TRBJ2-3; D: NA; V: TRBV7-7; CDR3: CASSFAPGGTDTQYF; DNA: TGTGCTAGCAGCTTTGCCCCAGGGGGGACAGATACGCAGTATTTT
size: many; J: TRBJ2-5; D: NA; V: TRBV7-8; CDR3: CASSSGSLQETQYF; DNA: TGTGCCAGCAGCTCCGGCTCTCTCCAAGAGACCCAGTACTTC
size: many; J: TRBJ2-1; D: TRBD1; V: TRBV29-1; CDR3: CSVEGTGSYNEQFF; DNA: TGCAGCGTTGAAGGGACAGGGTCCTACAATGAGCAGTTCTTC
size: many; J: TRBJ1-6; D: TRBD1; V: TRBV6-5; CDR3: CASSYQDRGSYNSPLHF; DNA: TGTGCCAGCAGTTACCAAGACAGGGGCTCCTATAATTCACCCCTCCACTTT
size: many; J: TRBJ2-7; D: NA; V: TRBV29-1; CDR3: CSVSLFGIVPYEQYF; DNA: TGCAGCGTATCCCTTTTTGGGATTGTTCCCTACGAGCAGTACTTC
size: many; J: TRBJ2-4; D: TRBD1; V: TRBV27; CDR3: CASSPNAGTENIQYF; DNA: TGTGCCAGCAGTCCCAACGCCGGGACAGAAAACATTCAGTACTTC
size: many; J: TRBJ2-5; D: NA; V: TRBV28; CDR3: CATCREEETQYF; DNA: TGTGCCACCTGCAGGGAGGAGGAGACCCAGTACTTC
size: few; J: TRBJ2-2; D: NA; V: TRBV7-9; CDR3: CASSLVKPDAGELFF; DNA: TGTGCCAGCAGCTTAGTCAAACCGGACGCCGGGGAGCTGTTTTTT
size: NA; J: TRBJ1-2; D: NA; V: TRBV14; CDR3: CASSQDPVGNGYGYTF; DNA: TGTGCCAGCAGCCAAGATCCCGTTGGGAACGGATACGGCTACACCTTC
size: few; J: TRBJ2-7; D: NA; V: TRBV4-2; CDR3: CASSQEHIMYEQYF; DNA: TGTGCCAGCAGCCAAGAGCACATAATGTACGAGCAGTACTTC
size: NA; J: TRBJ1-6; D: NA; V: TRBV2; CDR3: CASSVQYRGDSPLHF; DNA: TGTGCCAGCAGTGTTCAGTATAGGGGGGATTCACCCCTCCACTTT
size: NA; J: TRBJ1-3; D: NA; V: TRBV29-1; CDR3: CSAEQNSGNTIYF; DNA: TGCAGCGCCGAACAGAACTCTGGAAACACCATATATTTT
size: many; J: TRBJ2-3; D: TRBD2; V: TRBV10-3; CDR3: CAISESLAGVRADTQYF; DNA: TGTGCCATCAGTGAGTCGTTAGCGGGAGTGAGAGCAGATACGCAGTATTTT
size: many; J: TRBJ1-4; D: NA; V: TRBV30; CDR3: CAWNVGQGGEKLFF; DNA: TGTGCCTGGAACGTCGGTCAGGGAGGTGAAAAACTGTTTTTT
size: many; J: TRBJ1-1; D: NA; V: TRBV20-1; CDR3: CSATGVQGGNTEAFF; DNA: TGCAGTGCTACGGGGGTACAGGGTGGGAACACTGAAGCTTTCTTT
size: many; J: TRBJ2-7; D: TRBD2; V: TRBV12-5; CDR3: CASGLAFGTSGRGYEQYF; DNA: TGTGCTAGTGGTTTGGCCTTCGGGACTAGCGGGAGAGGGTACGAGCAGTACTTC
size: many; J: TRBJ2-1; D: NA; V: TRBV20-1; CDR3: CSATGGEEQFF; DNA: TGCAGTGCTACCGGGGGAGAGGAGCAGTTCTTC
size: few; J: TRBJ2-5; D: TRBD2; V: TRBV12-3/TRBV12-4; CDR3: CASRLTSGRSETQYF; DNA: TGTGCCAGCAGGCTGACTAGCGGGAGATCCGAGACCCAGTACTTC
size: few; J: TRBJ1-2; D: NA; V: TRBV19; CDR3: CAGASGGKGYGYTF; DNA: TGTGCCGGGGCCTCGGGGGGAAAAGGCTATGGCTACACCTTC
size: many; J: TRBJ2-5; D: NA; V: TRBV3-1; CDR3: CASLNQGTGETQYF; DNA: TGTGCCAGTCTCAACCAGGGGACCGGGGAGACCCAGTACTTC
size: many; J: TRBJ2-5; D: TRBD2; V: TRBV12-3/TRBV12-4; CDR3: CASSRAGGEETQYF; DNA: TGTGCCAGCAGCCGTGCGGGAGGAGAAGAGACCCAGTACTTC
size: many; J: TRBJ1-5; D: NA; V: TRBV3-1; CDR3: CASSQFRQPQHF; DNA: TGTGCCAGCAGCCAATTTCGTCAGCCCCAGCATTTT
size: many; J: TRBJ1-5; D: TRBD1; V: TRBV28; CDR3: CASSLGNLQGEPNQPQHF; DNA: TGTGCCAGCAGTTTAGGGAATCTACAGGGGGAACCAAATCAGCCCCAGCATTTT
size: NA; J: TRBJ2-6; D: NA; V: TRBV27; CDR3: CASSARDRGLSGANVLTF; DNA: TGTGCCAGCAGTGCCCGTGACCGTGGACTCTCTGGGGCCAACGTCCTGACTTTC
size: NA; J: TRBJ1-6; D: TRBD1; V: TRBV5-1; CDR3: CASSYDPDRGNSPLHF; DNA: TGCGCCAGCAGCTATGATCCGGACAGGGGGAATTCACCCCTCCACTTT
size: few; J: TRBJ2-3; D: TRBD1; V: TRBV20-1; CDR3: CSVSPFQGAEDTQYF; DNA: TGCAGTGTTAGCCCCTTTCAGGGGGCAGAAGATACGCAGTATTTT
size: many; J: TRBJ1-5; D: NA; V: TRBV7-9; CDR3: CASSLGTTGSNQPQHF; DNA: TGTGCCAGCAGCTTAGGGACAACAGGTAGCAATCAGCCCCAGCATTTT
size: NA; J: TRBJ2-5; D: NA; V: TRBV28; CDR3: CASSPQSLDSGYQETQYF; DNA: TGTGCCAGCAGTCCCCAATCTCTGGACTCCGGGTACCAAGAGACCCAGTACTTC
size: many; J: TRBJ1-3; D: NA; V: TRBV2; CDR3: CASWWRGSSGNTIYF; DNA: TGTGCCAGCTGGTGGAGGGGGAGCTCTGGAAACACCATATATTTT
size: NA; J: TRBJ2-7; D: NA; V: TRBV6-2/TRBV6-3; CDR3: CASSAPRAPYYEQYF; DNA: TGTGCCAGCAGTGCCCCCCGAGCCCCCTACTACGAGCAGTACTTC
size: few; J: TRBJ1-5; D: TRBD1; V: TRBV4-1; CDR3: CASSFRGHDNQPQHF; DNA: TGCGCCAGCAGTTTCAGGGGGCATGACAATCAGCCCCAGCATTTT
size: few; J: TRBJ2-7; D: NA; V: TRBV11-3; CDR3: CASSLEGRESFSYEQYF; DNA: TGTGCCAGCAGCTTAGAGGGTCGGGAGTCCTTTTCCTACGAGCAGTACTTC
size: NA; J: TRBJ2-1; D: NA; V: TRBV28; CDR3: CASSFQRGPYNEQFF; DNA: TGTGCCAGCAGTTTCCAACGGGGGCCCTACAATGAGCAGTTCTTC
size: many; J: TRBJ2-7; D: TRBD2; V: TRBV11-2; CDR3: CASSLNSGRAGQYF; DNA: TGTGCCAGCAGCTTAAATAGCGGGAGGGCTGGGCAGTACTTC
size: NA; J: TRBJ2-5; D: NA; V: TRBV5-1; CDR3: CASSRDPGTGDSGRALGQETQCF; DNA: TGCGCCAGCAGCCGAGACCCCGGGACAGGGGATAGCGGGAGGGCCCTCGGGCAAGAGACCCAGTGCTTC
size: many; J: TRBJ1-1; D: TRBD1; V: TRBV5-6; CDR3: CASSPGQGRWSNTEAFF; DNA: TGTGCCAGCAGCCCGGGACAGGGGAGGTGGTCGAACACTGAAGCTTTCTTT
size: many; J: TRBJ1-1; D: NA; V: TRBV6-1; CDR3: CASSELGTGPEAFF; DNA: TGTGCCAGCAGTGAATTAGGCACCGGCCCTGAAGCTTTCTTT
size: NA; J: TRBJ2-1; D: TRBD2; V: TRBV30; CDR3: CAWRAGLAGERDEQFF; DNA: TGTGCCTGGAGAGCCGGACTAGCGGGAGAAAGGGATGAGCAGTTCTTC